This T cell receptor beta chain was profiled in a study of blood T cell repertoires in COVID-19. Everyone who took part was about 18 to 89 years old, and they came from about 23 US areas. Germline lookup yields CDR1 LGHDT and CDR2 YNNKEL (reference sequence). Trimming took 3 bases from V and 9 from J; bases not matched to a gene: 17. The CDR3 length is 17 residues. The repertoire was sequenced with immunoSEQ multiplex PCR; TCRdb's copy has only in-frame clones and lacks some. The table has roughly 230,000 clones, roughly 84% seen once; the top ten hold around 7%. The V gene is TRBV3-1 (or the pseudogene TRBV3-2), the J gene TRBJ2-1; 7 bases align to TRBD2. This clonotype originated in a man aged 25 to 40 in a cohort exposed to, infected with or recovered from COVID-19 (not recorded which). Sequenced sample: PBMCs or T cells enriched from blood (not recorded which). The CDR3 reads CASSHPLGRNGEGEQFF. CDR3 DNA: TGTGCCAGCAGCCACCCACTCGGACGGAACGGGGAGGGTGAGCAGTTCTTC.